The clone carrying this T cell receptor (beta chain) was detected only a few times. Its antigen is not known. This sample was included in a study of shared clonotypes between healthy human individuals. Study results and limitations: It was only blood that was sampled, and tissue repertoires likely differ. Estimated richness values were generally larger in naive subsets than in memory subsets.

The CDR3 is 16 residues long. Trimming stripped 1 base from V and 5 bases from J, with 18 bases between. Germline CDR1 reads SEHNR; CDR2 reads FQNEAQ (reference sequence). Every one of the donors was a Caucasian adult that lived in Nashville, Tennessee. Measured with immunoSEQ multiplex PCR; TCRdb has only the in-frame clones, and not every one. The table includes about 380,000 clones, 90% to 98% detected once. This chain connects TRBV7-9 to TRBJ2-7, with D maybe TRBD2 (6 bases). The origin of this receptor is a man aged 25-45 years in good health. Sequenced sample: memory CD8+ T cells sorted from blood. Subset noted: CD45RO+ cells pooled with CCR7-negative TemRA cells. The DNA of the CDR3 is TGTGCCAGCAGCTTAGGTACGGGAGTCACGATTAACGAGCAGTACTTC. Residues: CASSLGTGVTINEQYF.